In its sample, the clone carrying this T cell receptor beta chain was seen a few times. This CDR3 spans 14 amino acids. V gave up 7 bases and J gave up 3 bases; unmatched junction bases: 7. For TCRbeta, the library was prepared with unique molecular identifiers. TCRdb processed the PCR reads anew with MiXCR; each CDR3 protein has one entry. Of about 420,000 distinct CDR3 sequences in the sample, 11% were seen once. This record comes from a study of T-cell reconstitution after alpha-beta-depleted transplantation in children. This TCR derives from a human donor who donated a stem cell graft to a child with acute myeloid leukemia. The chain combines TRBV12-3 or TRBV12-4 with TRBJ2-5; 8 nucleotides line up with TRBD2. The sequences come from PBMCs from the stem cell graft donor, collected from the stem cell graft. The CDR3 nucleotides read TGTGCCAGCAACCCGGGACTAGGAGAAGAGACCCAGTACTTC. Protein sequence: CASNPGLGEETQYF.